This TCR beta chain was found in a study of spatial heterogeneity in lung cancer. Whole-study findings and limits: The appearance of ubiquitous expanded tumor TCRs in blood was greater at resection than follow-up.

TCRdb ran MiXCR on the 5' RACE reads and lists one entry per CDR3 protein. The sample lists about 23,000 distinct CDR3 sequences, 3% to 3.5% seen once, with under 35% in the top ten. This clonotype was seen ten or more times. Its matching antigen is unknown. Documented time point: sample taken at primary tumor resection. Whole RNA came from tumor, nontumor lung or frozen PBMC and was sequenced without being sorted. Donors were 55 to 75 untreated early-stage non-small cell lung cancer patients. The CDR3 consists of 12 residues. V lost 5 bases to trimming and J lost 6 bases, with 11 bases between them. Germline CDR1 reads SGHTS; CDR2 reads YDEGEE.

The V and J genes are TRBV5-8 and TRBJ1-1; D might be TRBD1 (5 bases). The sequences come from PBMCs, collected at surgery. The TCR sequence derives from a female donor with early-stage non-small cell lung cancer. The CDR3 spells CASSPGFPEAFF. In nucleotides, the CDR3 is TGTGCCAGCAGTCCAGGGTTCCCTGAAGCTTTCTTT.